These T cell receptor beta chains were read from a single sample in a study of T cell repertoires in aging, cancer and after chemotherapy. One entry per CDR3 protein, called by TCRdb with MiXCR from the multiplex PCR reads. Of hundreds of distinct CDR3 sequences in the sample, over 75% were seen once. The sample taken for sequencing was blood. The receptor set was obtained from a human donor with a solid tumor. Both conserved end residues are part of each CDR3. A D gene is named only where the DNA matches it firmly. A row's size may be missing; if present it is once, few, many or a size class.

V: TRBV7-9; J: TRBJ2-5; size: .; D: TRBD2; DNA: TGTGCCAGCAGCCCCAGACTAGCGGGAGAGACCCAGTACTTC; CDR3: CASSPRLAGETQYF
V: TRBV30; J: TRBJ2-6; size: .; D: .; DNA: TGTGCCTGGAGTGTATCGGGAGCGGGTGCGGCTGGGGCCAACGTCCTGACTTTC; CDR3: CAWSVSGAGAAGANVLTF
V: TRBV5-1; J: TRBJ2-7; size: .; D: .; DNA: TGCGCCAGCAGCTTGTGGGGAGGGACAACCTACGAGCAGTACTTC; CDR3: CASSLWGGTTYEQYF
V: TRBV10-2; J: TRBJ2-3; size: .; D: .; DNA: TGCGCCAGCAGTTCTACGGGTCGCACAGATACGCAGTATTTT; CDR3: CASSSTGRTDTQYF
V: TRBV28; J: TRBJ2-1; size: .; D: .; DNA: TGTGCCAGCAGTTTATCGCTAGCAGGCGCCTACAATGAGCAGTTCTTC; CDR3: CASSLSLAGAYNEQFF
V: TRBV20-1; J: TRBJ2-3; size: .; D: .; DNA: TGCAGTGCTAGAACAGATACGCAGTATTTT; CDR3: CSARTDTQYF
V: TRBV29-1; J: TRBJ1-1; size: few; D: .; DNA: TGCAGCGCACCCGAGGTAGCTTTCTTT; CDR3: CSAPEVAFF
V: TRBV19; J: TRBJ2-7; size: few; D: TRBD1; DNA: TGTGCCAGTAGTCTCCGGGACAGCTACTCCTACGAGCAGTACTTC; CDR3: CASSLRDSYSYEQYF
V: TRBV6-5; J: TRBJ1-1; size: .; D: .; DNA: TGTGCAACCCGATGGAGGATGAACACTGAAGCTTTCTTT; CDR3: CATRWRMNTEAFF
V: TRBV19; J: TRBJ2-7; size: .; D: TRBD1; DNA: TGTGCCAGTAGTAGGACAGGGTACGAGCAGTACTTC; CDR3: CASSRTGYEQYF
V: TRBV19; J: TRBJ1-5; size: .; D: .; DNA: TGTGCCAGTAGTATCCGGGACAACAATCAGCCCCAGCATTTT; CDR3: CASSIRDNNQPQHF
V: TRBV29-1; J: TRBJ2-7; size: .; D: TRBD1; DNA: TGCAGCGTTGAAAAGGTTTCGGGACAGGGCTTGGAGCAGTACTTC; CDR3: CSVEKVSGQGLEQYF
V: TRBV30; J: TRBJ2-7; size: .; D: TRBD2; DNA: TGTGCCTGGAGTGTACTAGCGGAATACGAGCAGTACTTC; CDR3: CAWSVLAEYEQYF
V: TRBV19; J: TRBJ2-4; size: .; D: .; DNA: TGTGCCAGTAGTCTCACAGGGTCGGCGGCCAAAAACATTCAGTACTTC; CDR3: CASSLTGSAAKNIQYF
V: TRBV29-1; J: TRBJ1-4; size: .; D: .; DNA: TGCAGCGTTGCCGACGGAAATGAAAAACTGTTTTTT; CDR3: CSVADGNEKLFF
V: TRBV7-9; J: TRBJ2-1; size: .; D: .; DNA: TGTGCCAGCAGGGGCCCCTACAATGAGCAGTTCTTC; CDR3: CASRGPYNEQFF
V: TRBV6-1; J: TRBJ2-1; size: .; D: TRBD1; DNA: TGTGCCAGCAGTAACAGGGGGAATGAGCAGTTCTTC; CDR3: CASSNRGNEQFF
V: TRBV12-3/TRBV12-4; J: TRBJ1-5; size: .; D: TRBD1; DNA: TGTGCCAGCAGTCCTACCTCAGGGGGCCGTACTCAGCCCCAGCATTTT; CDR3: CASSPTSGGRTQPQHF
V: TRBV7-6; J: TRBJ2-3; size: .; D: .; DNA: TGTGCCAGCAGCCGCGGACAGTTCACAGATACGCAGTATTTT; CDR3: CASSRGQFTDTQYF
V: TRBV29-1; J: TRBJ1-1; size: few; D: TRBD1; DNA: TGCAGCGTTTCAGGGGGAACTGAAGCTTTCTTT; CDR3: CSVSGGTEAFF
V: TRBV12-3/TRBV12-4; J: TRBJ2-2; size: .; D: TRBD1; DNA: TGTGCCAGCAGTACGGGACAGGGCAACACCGGGGAGCTGTTTTTT; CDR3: CASSTGQGNTGELFF
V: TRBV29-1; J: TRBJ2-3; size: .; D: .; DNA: TGCAGCGAGGCGGCGGTCGCCACAGATACGCAGTATTTT; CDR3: CSEAAVATDTQYF
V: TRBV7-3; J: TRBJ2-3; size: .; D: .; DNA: TGTGCCAGCAGCTTAAGTGCAGGAGATACGCAGTATTTT; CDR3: CASSLSAGDTQYF
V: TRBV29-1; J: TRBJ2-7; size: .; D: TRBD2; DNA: TGCAGTGTAAGCGGGAGGGCAGGCTACGAGCAGTACTTC; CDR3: CSVSGRAGYEQYF
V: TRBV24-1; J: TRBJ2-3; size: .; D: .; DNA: TGTGCCACCAGTGCTGTTGCGGCACGCACAGATACGCAGTATTTT; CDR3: CATSAVAARTDTQYF
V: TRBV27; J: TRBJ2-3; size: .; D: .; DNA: TGTGCCAGCAGTACCCGGGACTCTAACACAGATACGCAGTATTTT; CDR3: CASSTRDSNTDTQYF
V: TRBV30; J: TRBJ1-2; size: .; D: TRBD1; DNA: TGTGCCTGGAGTCGGACAGGGCGATACTATGGCTACACCTTC; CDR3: CAWSRTGRYYGYTF
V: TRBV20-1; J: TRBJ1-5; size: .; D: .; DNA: TGCAGTCCTAATGGCGGGAGTCAGCCCCAGCATTTT; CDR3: CSPNGGSQPQHF
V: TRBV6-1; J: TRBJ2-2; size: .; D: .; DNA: TGTGCCAGCAGTGACGCAGCGGAGCCGTCCACCGGGGAGCTGTTTTTT; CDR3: CASSDAAEPSTGELFF
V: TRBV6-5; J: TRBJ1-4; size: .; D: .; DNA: TGTGCCAGCAGTTACTCCAGTCCAACTAATGAAAAACTGTTTTTT; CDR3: CASSYSSPTNEKLFF
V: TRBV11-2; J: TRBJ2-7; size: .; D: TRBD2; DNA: TGTGCCAGCAGCTTTTTCGGGAGGGCCCCAAGCTCCTACGAGCAGTACTTC; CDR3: CASSFFGRAPSSYEQYF
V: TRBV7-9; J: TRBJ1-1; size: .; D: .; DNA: TGTGCCAGCAGCCTAACAGGGTTCCCCACTGAAGCTTTCTTT; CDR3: CASSLTGFPTEAFF
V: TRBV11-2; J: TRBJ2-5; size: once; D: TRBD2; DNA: TGTGCCAGCAGCTCAGTGGCGGGAGGAGATGCGGAGACCCAGTACTTC; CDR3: CASSSVAGGDAETQYF
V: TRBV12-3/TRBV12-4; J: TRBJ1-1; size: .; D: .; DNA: TGTGCCAGCAGTCCAGACGAGATAGTTGAAGCTTTCTTT; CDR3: CASSPDEIVEAFF
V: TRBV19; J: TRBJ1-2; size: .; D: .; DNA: TGTGACAGTAGAACAGTGCCAGCTAACTATGGCTACACCTTC; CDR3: CDSRTVPANYGYTF
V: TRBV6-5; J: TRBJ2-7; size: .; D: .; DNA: TGCGCCAGCAGTGGCCCAACCGGCGAGCAGTACTTC; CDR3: CASSGPTGEQYF
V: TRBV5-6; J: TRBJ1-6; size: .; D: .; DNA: TGTGCCAGCAGCTTGGGGGGAGGCTACCTCCACTTT; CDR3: CASSLGGGYLHF
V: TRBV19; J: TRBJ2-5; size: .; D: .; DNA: TGTGCCAGTAGTATCACCGTCCGCCAAGAGACCCAGTACTTC; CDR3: CASSITVRQETQYF
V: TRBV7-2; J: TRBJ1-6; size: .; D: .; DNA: TGTGCCAGCAGCTTAGGTTCGGGGGGGTCACCCCTCCACTTT; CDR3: CASSLGSGGSPLHF
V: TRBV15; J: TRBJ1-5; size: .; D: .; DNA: TGTGCCACCAGCATGGGGGTAGGAAGCAATCAGCCCCAGCATTTT; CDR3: CATSMGVGSNQPQHF
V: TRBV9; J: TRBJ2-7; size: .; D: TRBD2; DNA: TGTGCCAGCGGGGGGGCCTACGAGCAGTACTTC; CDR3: CASGGAYEQYF
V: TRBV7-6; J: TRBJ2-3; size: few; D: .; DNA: TGTGCCAGCGGTCCCAGCCGCACAGATACGCAGTATTTT; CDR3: CASGPSRTDTQYF
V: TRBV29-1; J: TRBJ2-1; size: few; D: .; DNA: TGCAGCGTTGATAAAGGAGTGGAGCAGTTCTTC; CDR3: CSVDKGVEQFF
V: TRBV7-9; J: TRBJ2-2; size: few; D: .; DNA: TGTGCCAGCAGCTTAGGGCCAGGACGAAACACCGGGGAGCTGTTTTTT; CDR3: CASSLGPGRNTGELFF
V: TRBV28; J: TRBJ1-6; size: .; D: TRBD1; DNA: TGTGCCAGCAGCTTCGGGACAGCCAGTAATTCACCCCTCCACTTT; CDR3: CASSFGTASNSPLHF
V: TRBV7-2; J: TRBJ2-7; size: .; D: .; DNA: TGTGCCAGCAGTTGGAAGGGGACCTACGAGCAGTACTTC; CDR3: CASSWKGTYEQYF
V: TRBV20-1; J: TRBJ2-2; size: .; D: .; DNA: TGCAGTGCTCAGGGCCTCACCGGGGAGCTGTTTTTT; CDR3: CSAQGLTGELFF
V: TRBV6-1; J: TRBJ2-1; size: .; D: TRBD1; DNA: TGTGCCAGCAGTGTGACAGGGCCCGGTGAGCAGTTCTTC; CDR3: CASSVTGPGEQFF
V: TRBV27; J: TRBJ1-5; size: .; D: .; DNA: TGTGCCAGCGGGTATTATAGCAATCAGCCCCAGCATTTT; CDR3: CASGYYSNQPQHF
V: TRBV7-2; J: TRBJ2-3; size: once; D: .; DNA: TGTGCCAGCAGCTTAGCCAGCACAGATACGCAGTATTTT; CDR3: CASSLASTDTQYF
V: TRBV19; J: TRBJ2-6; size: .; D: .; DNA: TGTGCCAGTAGTAGAGGGGCCAGTCACGCCTCTGGGGCCAACGTCCTGACTTTC; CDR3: CASSRGASHASGANVLTF
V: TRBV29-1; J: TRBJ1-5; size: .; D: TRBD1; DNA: TGCAGCGTGATGACAGGGAGTAATCAGCCCCAGCATTTT; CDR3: CSVMTGSNQPQHF
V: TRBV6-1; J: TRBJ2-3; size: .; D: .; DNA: TGTGCCAGCAGTGAAGCACAGGGTCTTAGCACAGATACGCAGTATTTT; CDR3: CASSEAQGLSTDTQYF
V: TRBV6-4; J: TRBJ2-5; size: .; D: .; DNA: TGTGCCAGCAGTGACTCGAAAGGGACCCAGTACTTC; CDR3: CASSDSKGTQYF
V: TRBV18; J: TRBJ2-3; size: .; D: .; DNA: TGTGCCAGCTCACCGCCCACCACAGATACGCAGTATTTT; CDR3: CASSPPTTDTQYF
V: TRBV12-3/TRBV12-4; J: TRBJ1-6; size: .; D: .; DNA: TGTGCCAGCAGTGTCAGGTTGGATAATTCACCCCTCCACTTT; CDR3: CASSVRLDNSPLHF
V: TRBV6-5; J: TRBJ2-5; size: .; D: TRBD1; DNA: TGTGCCAGCAGCCGGACAGGGAAAGAGACCCAGTACTTC; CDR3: CASSRTGKETQYF
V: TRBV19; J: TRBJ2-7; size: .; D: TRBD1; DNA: TGTGCCAGTAGCCGACAGGGGGCGCAGGACGAGCAGTACTTC; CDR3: CASSRQGAQDEQYF
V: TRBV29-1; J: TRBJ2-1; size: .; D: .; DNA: TGCAGCGTTGGTCAGGGGACCGGCAATCAGCAGTTCTTC; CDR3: CSVGQGTGNQQFF